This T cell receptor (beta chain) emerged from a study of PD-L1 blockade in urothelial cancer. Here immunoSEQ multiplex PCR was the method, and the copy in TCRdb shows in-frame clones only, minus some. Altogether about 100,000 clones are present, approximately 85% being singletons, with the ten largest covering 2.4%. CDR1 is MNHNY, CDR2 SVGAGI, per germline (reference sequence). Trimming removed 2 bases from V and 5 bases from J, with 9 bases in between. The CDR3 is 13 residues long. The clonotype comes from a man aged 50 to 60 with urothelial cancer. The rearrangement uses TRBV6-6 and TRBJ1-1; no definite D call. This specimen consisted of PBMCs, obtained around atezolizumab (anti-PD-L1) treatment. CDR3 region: CASSYMAGTEAFF. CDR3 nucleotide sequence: TGTGCCAGCAGTTACATGGCGGGGACTGAAGCTTTCTTT.